The clone carrying this T cell receptor beta chain appeared a few times. Its antigen is not known. The data were obtained in a study of cytomegalovirus exposure and HLA in healthy donors. Primers: 60 Vbeta forward and 13 Jbeta reverse. Assay: immunoSEQ multiplex PCR; the TCRdb copy retains only in-frame clones and omits some. The sample has tens of thousands of clones, about 64% seen once. General study results and limits: According to a later analysis, most TCR beta chains associated with CMV appeared HLA-restricted. Cytomegalovirus-associated status was assigned to about 150 TCR beta chains. Several of the most significant clusters appeared, in a later analysis, to be linked to common viral pathogens. Immune exposure information available was restricted to CMV serostatus.

Sequenced: PBMCs. The source is a man in his sixties in good health and CMV-seropositive.

CDR3 sequence reads: CAISVNRFYEQYF. The CDR3 bases are TGTGCCATCAGTGTTAACAGATTCTACGAGCAGTACTTC. The J gene is TRBJ2-5, the V gene TRBV10-3; D not certain. The tail of the sequence fits TRBJ2-7 better, so the J call may be wrong. Germline CDR1 is ENHRY and CDR2 is SYGVKD. The CDR3 spans 13 residues.